This T cell receptor beta chain was captured in a study of cytomegalovirus exposure and HLA in healthy donors. Study results and limitations: Reports showed the classifier diagnosing cytomegalovirus status with high specificity and sensitivity. According to the study, some 160 TCR beta chains were cytomegalovirus-associated.

Turning to this clone: Its target is unknown. Mismatch with germline at one junction end may stem from a read error.

Only in-frame clones appear in the TCRdb table, and some are missing; sequencing was by immunoSEQ multiplex PCR. The sample consists of 71,000 or so clones, roughly 94% of them appearing once. Germline V gene data show CDR1 as DFQATT and CDR2 as SNEGSKA (reference sequence). There are 9 residues in the CDR3. The origin of this receptor is a woman aged 18-35 years in good health and CMV-seropositive. The sample consisted of PBMCs. The gene calls are TRBV20-1 and TRBJ2-1; D is uncertain. As DNA, the CDR3 is TGCAGTGCTATCGGGTCCGCGGTCTTC. Its translation: CSAIGSAVF.